Listed here is a single T cell receptor beta chain. Its antigen is unidentified. This sequence may be a read error, since a much larger clone differs from it by one base. The sample belongs to a study of T cell repertoires in cytomegalovirus infection. In the study overall: Recently identified HLA-C-restricted CMV epitopes were among the peptides used. Findings of the study overall: CMV-specific TCR beta clonotypes restricted by HLA-C dominated the ex vivo response.

Germline V lookup: CDR1 SGHVS, CDR2 FNYEAQ. The CDR3 spans 16 residues. Germline trimming cut 3 bases from V and 4 bases from J; bases unmatched to any gene: 8. Via MiXCR, TCRdb re-called the reads, giving one row per CDR3 protein. The top ten clones hold approximately 20% of a sample with approximately 280,000 distinct CDR3 sequences, approximately 22% of them seen once. This clonotype originated in a human donor in good health (CMV status not recorded). Some clones in this sample may be carry-over from other donors' samples. The sample was cultured PBMCs, taken from culture after CMV antigen stimulation. The chain is built from TRBV7-6 and TRBJ2-3; TRBD2 matches at 9 bases. This CDR3 is CASSFSGTSKADTQYF. As DNA, the CDR3 is TGTGCCAGCAGCTTCTCCGGGACTAGCAAGGCAGATACGCAGTATTTT.